This T cell receptor (beta chain) was sequenced during a study of blood T cell repertoires in COVID-19. Turning to the study itself: The study drew acute and convalescent COVID-19 samples from the United States, Italy and Spain. T cells, B-cell-depleted T cells, or PBMCs provided the cDNA or gDNA that served as material.

This clone was counted many times. Per the original data handling: Reference gene primer amplification gave nucleated cell count estimates. The assay was immunoSEQ multiplex PCR, and TCRdb's table has in-frame clones only and misses some. Clone size and V and J calls were adopted from that table, with D and trimming inferred from the DNA. The table records roughly 250,000 clones, roughly 80% of them present only once. Trimming took 6 bases from V and 5 from J; bases not matched to a gene: 7. The CDR3 totals 14 residues. The germline CDR1 and CDR2 sequences are MNHNY and SVGAGI (reference sequence). Input material: peripheral blood. This TCR derives from a woman aged 45-59 years with acute or convalescent COVID-19. The V gene is TRBV6-6, the J gene TRBJ1-5; 7 bases fit TRBD1. The CDR3 region is CASRGQTFDQPQHF. CDR3 in DNA: TGTGCCAGCAGGGGACAGACGTTCGATCAGCCCCAGCATTTT.